This TCR beta chain was obtained from a study of blood T cell repertoires in COVID-19. Across the study: Samples representing acute and convalescent COVID-19 were sourced from the United States, Italy and Spain.

The CDR3 totals 15 residues. The germline CDR1 and CDR2 sequences are SGHTA and FQGNSA. Deletions cut 0 bases from V and 10 bases from J, with 13 bases between. Individuals aged roughly 18 to 95 years were recruited from roughly 23 US areas. Self-reported history from a screening survey and questionnaire set each donor's cohort. This clone occurred once. Authors' methods: Reference gene primer amplification gave estimated nucleated cell counts. TCRdb's copy holds only in-frame clones and misses some; the assay was immunoSEQ multiplex PCR. V and J calls and clone size are as listed in that table; D and trimming were resolved from the DNA. The sample lists about 430,000 clones, about 88% occurring once.

The TCR comes from a woman under 30 who had been exposed to COVID-19. The sequencing sample was made of PBMCs or T cells enriched from blood (not recorded which). V gene TRBV7-2 combines with J gene TRBJ1-6; D is unresolved. The CDR3 loop reads CASSLAPGSGSPLHF. CDR3 nucleotide sequence: TGTGCCAGCAGCTTAGCTCCCGGCTCCGGGTCACCCCTCCACTTT.